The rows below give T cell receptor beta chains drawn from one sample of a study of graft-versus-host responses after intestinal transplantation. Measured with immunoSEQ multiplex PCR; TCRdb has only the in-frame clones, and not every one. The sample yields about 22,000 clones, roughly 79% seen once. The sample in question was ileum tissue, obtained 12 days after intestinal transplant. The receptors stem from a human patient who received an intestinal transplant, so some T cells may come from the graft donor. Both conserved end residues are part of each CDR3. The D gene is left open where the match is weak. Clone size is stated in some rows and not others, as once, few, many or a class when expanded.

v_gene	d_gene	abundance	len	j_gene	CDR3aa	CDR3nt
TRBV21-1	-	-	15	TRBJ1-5	CASSQGARGNQPQHF	TGTGCCAGCAGTCAGGGGGCAAGGGGTAATCAGCCCCAGCATTTT
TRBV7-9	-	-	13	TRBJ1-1	CATISSGDAEAFF	TGTGCCACCATTTCGTCGGGGGACGCTGAAGCTTTCTTT
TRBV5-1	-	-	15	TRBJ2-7	CASSSAGRTGWEQYF	TGCGCCAGCAGCTCCGCAGGGCGGACCGGCTGGGAGCAGTACTTC
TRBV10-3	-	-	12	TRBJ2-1	CAISISGNEQFF	TGTGCCATCAGCATTAGCGGCAATGAGCAGTTCTTC
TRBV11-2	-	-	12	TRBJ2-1	CASSQAYNEQFF	TGTGCCAGCAGCCAAGCTTACAATGAGCAGTTCTTC
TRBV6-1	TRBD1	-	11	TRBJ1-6	CASSPGQDLHF	TGTGCCAGCAGCCCCGGACAGGACCTCCACTTT
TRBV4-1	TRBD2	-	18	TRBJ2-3	CASSQLRGAGGRTDTQYF	TGCGCCAGCAGCCAACTCCGAGGGGCGGGGGGTAGAACAGATACGCAGTATTTT
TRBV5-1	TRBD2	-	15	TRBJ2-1	CASSLGLAPYNEQFF	TGCGCCAGCAGCTTGGGACTAGCGCCCTACAATGAGCAGTTCTTC
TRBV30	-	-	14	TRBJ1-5	CAWSVLGAGQPQHF	TGTGCCTGGAGTGTACTGGGGGCTGGTCAGCCCCAGCATTTT
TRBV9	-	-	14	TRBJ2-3	CASSPPGITDTQYF	TGTGCCAGCAGCCCCCCCGGGATTACAGATACGCAGTATTTT
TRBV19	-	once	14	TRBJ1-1	CASHTTGLNTEAFF	TGTGCCAGCCACACTACAGGGCTGAACACTGAAGCTTTCTTT
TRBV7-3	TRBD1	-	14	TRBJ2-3	CASSLTGLEDTQYF	TGTGCCAGCAGCTTGACAGGGTTGGAGGATACGCAGTATTTT
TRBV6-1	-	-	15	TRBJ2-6	CASSEAQGGANVLTF	TGTGCCAGCAGTGAAGCGCAGGGTGGGGCCAACGTCCTGACTTTC
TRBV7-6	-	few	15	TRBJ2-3	CASSFAGGPGDTQYF	TGTGCCAGCAGCTTCGCCGGGGGGCCGGGAGATACGCAGTATTTT
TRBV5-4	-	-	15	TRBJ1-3	CASSLEAGAGNTIYF	TGTGCCAGCAGCTTGGAGGCAGGGGCTGGAAACACCATATATTTT
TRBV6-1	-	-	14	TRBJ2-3	CASSVRDSTDTQYF	TGTGCCAGCAGTGTCAGGGATAGCACAGATACGCAGTATTTT
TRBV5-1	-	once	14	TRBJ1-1	CASSLVEFSTEAFF	TGCGCCAGCAGCTTGGTTGAGTTCTCCACTGAAGCTTTCTTT
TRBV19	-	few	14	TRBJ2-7	CASSIFQGSYEQYF	TGTGCCAGTAGTATCTTCCAGGGGTCCTACGAGCAGTACTTC
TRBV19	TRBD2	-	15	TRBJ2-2	CASSLYSGRPGELFF	TGTGCCAGTAGTTTATATAGCGGGAGGCCCGGGGAGCTGTTTTTT
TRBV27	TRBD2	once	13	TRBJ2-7	CASGTSVLYEQYF	TGTGCCAGCGGAACTAGCGTACTCTACGAGCAGTACTTC